This T cell receptor (beta chain) came from a study of T-cell memory formation after mild COVID-19. TCRdb reprocessed the 5' RACE reads via MiXCR and lists one record per CDR3 protein. Among fewer than 60,000 distinct CDR3 sequences listed, about 28% were seen once. Only a few counts were recorded for this clonotype. Its specificity is not known. Germline assignment: CDR1 MNHEY and CDR2 SVGAGI. The CDR3 spans 17 residues. The V gene lost 0 bases and the J gene lost 1 base, with 12 bases spanning the gap. Study-level findings and limits: There were some responding clones in pre-infection memory, which suggested that cross-reactive memory had joined.

V and J are TRBV6-5 and TRBJ2-2; D is possibly TRBD1 (6 bases). The TCR originated in a man between 18 and 29 years old who had mild COVID-19 (a few samples of this study predate the infection). Cell type and time point are not known. Material: PBMCs or a T cell subset sorted from them (not recorded which). CDR3 amino acids: CASSYSITGRNTGELFF. The CDR3 DNA is TGTGCCAGCAGTTACTCGATTACAGGGCGGAACACCGGGGAGCTGTTTTTT.